The 32 T cell receptor beta chains listed next were all sequenced from one sample in a study of cytomegalovirus exposure and HLA in healthy donors. Amplification used 60 Vbeta primers and 13 Jbeta primers. The assay was immunoSEQ multiplex PCR, and TCRdb's table has in-frame clones only and misses some. The data include 29,000 or so clones; the top ten clones carry roughly 0.74%. The sequenced sample consisted of PBMCs. The receptors derive from a man in his thirties or forties in good health and CMV-seronegative.

The chain carries TRBV19 and TRBJ1-5; 7 bases are shared with TRBD1. Losses at the gene ends were 5 bases for V and 1 base for J; bases not matched to a gene: 5. The CDR3 runs to 15 residues. The V gene's germline CDR1 is LNHDA and CDR2 SQIVND (reference sequence). CDR3 sequence: CASSLTGRSNQPQHF. The CDR3 DNA is TGTGCCAGTAGTTTGACAGGGAGAAGCAATCAGCCCCAGCATTTT.

The CDR3 protein is CASSEIGAGGEAFF. CDR3 DNA: TGTGCCAGCAGTGAAATTGGGGCGGGGGGGGAGGCTTTCTTT. V and J are TRBV6-1 and TRBJ1-1; D is perhaps TRBD1 (5 bases). The ends were cut back, 2 bases at V and 11 bases at J, with 18 bases in the middle. The CDR3 is 14 amino acids. Germline loops: CDR1 MNHNS, CDR2 SASEGT.

V and J are TRBV6-5 and TRBJ1-2; the match to TRBD1 covers 7 bases. V was clipped by 0 bases and J by 4 bases; unmatched bases: 2. The CDR3 runs to 14 residues. Germline V gives CDR1 MNHEY, CDR2 SVGAGI. Written as DNA, the CDR3 is TGTGCCAGCAGTTACTCGGACAGGTTCTATGGCTACACCTTC. This translates into CASSYSDRFYGYTF.

The chain couples TRBV18 to TRBJ2-5, with a weak D call TRBD2 (6 bases). The germline CDR1 and CDR2 sequences are KGHSH and LQKENI. The CDR3 has 14 residues. V dropped 3 bases and J dropped 5 bases, with 13 bases sitting between them. Here the CDR3 reads CASSPGPAGETQYF. Here the CDR3 DNA reads TGTGCCAGCTCACCCGGACCGGCGGGGGAGACCCAGTACTTC.

This rearrangement joins TRBV4-3 to TRBJ2-3; no reliable D call. V dropped 2 bases and J dropped 2 bases, with 8 bases sitting between them. The CDR3 totals 14 residues. Germline CDR1 reads LGHNA; CDR2 reads YSLEER. The CDR3 spells CASSQSATTDTQYF. CDR3 nucleotide sequence: TGCGCCAGCAGCCAAAGCGCGACCACAGATACGCAGTATTTT.

This chain links TRBV27 with TRBJ2-2; TRBD2 aligns across 7 bases. With 1 base clipped from V and 6 bases from J, the junction kept 5 bases outside the gene matches. This CDR3 has 15 residues. Germline assignment: CDR1 MNHEY and CDR2 SMNVEV (reference sequence). The CDR3 is CASSLWGGGSGELFF. CDR3 sequence (DNA): TGTGCCAGCAGTTTATGGGGGGGAGGTTCCGGGGAGCTGTTTTTT.

V is TRBV2 and J is TRBJ2-5; TRBD2 matches at 9 bases. J was trimmed by 4 bases and V by 6 bases; bases with no gene match: 9. The CDR3 runs to 15 residues. Germline loops: CDR1 SNHLY, CDR2 FYNNEI. CDR3 protein: CASSRIAGVGETQYF. In DNA, the CDR3 is TGTGCCAGCAGCCGCATAGCGGGAGTTGGAGAGACCCAGTACTTC.

The chain carries TRBV7-2 and TRBJ2-1; possible D gene TRBD2, 6 bases. The CDR3 length is 13 residues. Germline-derived CDR1 and CDR2 are SGHTA and FQGNSA. V was clipped by 5 bases and J by 9 bases, with 14 bases between them. The CDR3 reads CASSGRLVVEQFF. The CDR3 nucleotides are TGTGCCAGCAGCGGCCGACTAGTTGTTGAGCAGTTCTTC.

J is TRBJ2-4 and V is TRBV25-1; 7 nucleotides line up with TRBD2. The CDR3 is 15 residues long. CDR1 and CDR2 (germline): MGHDK, SYGVNS. V shed 7 bases, J shed 4 bases, and the junction held 10 bases outside the gene matches. Here the CDR3 reads CASTHAGDSKNIQYF. The CDR3 nucleotides read TGTGCCAGCACCCACGCGGGGGATTCTAAAAACATTCAGTACTTC.

The chain joins TRBV11-2 to TRBJ2-7; D may be TRBD2 (7 bases). The V end was cut by 1 base, the J end by 2 bases, with 18 bases between. The CDR3 covers 17 residues. Germline V gene lookup returns CDR1 SGHAT and CDR2 FQNNGV. The CDR3 loop reads CASSLVGGGGAAYEQYF. The CDR3 DNA reads TGTGCCAGCAGCTTAGTCGGAGGGGGGGGTGCGGCCTACGAGCAGTACTTC.

V is TRBV14 and J is TRBJ2-1; D remains unclear. V shed 4 bases and J shed 6 bases, with 4 bases lying between them. The CDR3 consists of 11 residues. Looked up from germline, CDR1 is SGHDN and CDR2 is FVKESK. The CDR3 DNA follows: TGTGCCAGCAGCCCCCGCAATGAGCAGTTCTTC. Translating it yields CASSPRNEQFF.

The chain couples TRBV18 to TRBJ1-1; D uncertain. The germline V and J ends were trimmed by 2 bases and 4 bases, with 14 bases remaining between them. This CDR3 contains 15 residues. Germline lookup yields CDR1 KGHSH and CDR2 LQKENI. Here the CDR3 reads CASSPAQVSATEAFF. In DNA form, the CDR3 reads TGTGCCAGCTCACCAGCCCAGGTCTCGGCCACTGAAGCTTTCTTT.

V usage is TRBV19 and J usage is TRBJ1-4; no definite D call. CDR3 length: 14 amino acids. Germline V lookup: CDR1 LNHDA, CDR2 SQIVND (reference sequence). V dropped 6 bases and J dropped 3 bases, with 11 bases sitting between them. CDR3 in amino acids: CASRPPGPNEKLFF. In DNA, the CDR3 is TGTGCCAGTAGACCCCCCGGTCCTAATGAAAAACTGTTTTTT.

The chain has TRBV10-2 and TRBJ2-2, with D tentatively TRBD2 (5 bases). This CDR3 is built from 13 residues. V was trimmed by 6 bases and J by 1 base, leaving 6 bases between them. Germline CDR1 is WSHSY and CDR2 is SAAADI. The CDR3 reads CASRDWNTGELFF. The CDR3 coding sequence is TGCGCCAGCAGGGACTGGAACACCGGGGAGCTGTTTTTT.

The V call is TRBV5-1, the J call TRBJ1-4, with D perhaps matching TRBD1 (6 bases). From germline, CDR1 is SGHRS and CDR2 YFSETQ. Between the trimmed V and J ends, which lost 2 bases and 4 bases, there was a span of 15 bases. This CDR3 has 16 residues. The CDR3, as DNA: TGCGCCAGCAGCTTATATGGGGGCAATAGTAATGAAAAACTGTTTTTT. This codes for CASSLYGGNSNEKLFF.

V gene TRBV28 combines with J gene TRBJ1-1; 8 bases fit TRBD1. The trim removed 5 bases at V and 4 bases at J, leaving 9 bases unmatched. Germline assignment: CDR1 MDHEN and CDR2 SYDVKM. CDR3 size: 15 residues. As DNA, the CDR3 is TGTGCCAGCAGTCCCGGACAGGGTGAGGGCACTGAAGCTTTCTTT. Its translation is CASSPGQGEGTEAFF. The full variable domain, with the rest looked up from reference TRBV28 and TRBJ1-1, is DVKVTQSSRYLVKRTGEKVFLECVQDMDHENMFWYRQDPGLGLRLIYFSYDVKMKEKGDIPEGYSVSREKKERFSLILESASTNQTSMYLCASSPGQGEGTEAFFGQGTRLTVV.

The chain joins TRBV5-1 to TRBJ2-5, with 9 nucleotides matching TRBD1. Germline lookup yields CDR1 SGHRS and CDR2 YFSETQ. Germline trimming cut 4 bases from V and 5 bases from J; bases unmatched to any gene: 9. The CDR3 totals 15 residues. CDR3 DNA: TGCGCCAGCAGCACGAGGGACAGGGTTACGGAGACCCAGTACTTC. Encoded protein: CASSTRDRVTETQYF.

The chain couples TRBV7-9 to TRBJ1-1; D perhaps matches TRBD1 (6 bases). With 4 bases removed from V and 3 bases from J, the gap between germline ends came to 15 bases. Germline V gives CDR1 SEHNR, CDR2 FQNEAQ (reference sequence). This CDR3 spans 15 amino acids. DNA for the CDR3: TGTGCCAGCAGCTCAGGGGATGGGGGCGACACTGAAGCTTTCTTT. Residues: CASSSGDGGDTEAFF.

The V and J genes are TRBV5-1 and TRBJ2-1; 10 bases are shared with TRBD2. Germline V lookup: CDR1 SGHRS, CDR2 YFSETQ. Germline trimming cut 3 bases from V and 4 bases from J; bases unmatched to any gene: 7. The CDR3 loop spans 16 amino acids. The CDR3 DNA is TGCGCCAGCAGCTCGCAAACTAGCGGGATTTACAATGAGCAGTTCTTC. Its protein is CASSSQTSGIYNEQFF.

This chain connects TRBV27 to TRBJ2-4, with no clear D. V lost 3 bases and J 0 bases, leaving 9 bases between the germline ends. The germline gives CDR1 MNHEY, CDR2 SMNVEV (reference sequence). The CDR3 contains 15 residues. CDR3 nucleotide sequence: TGTGCCAGCAGTTTTTTGAGTTTAGCCAAAAACATTCAGTACTTC. Its translation is CASSFLSLAKNIQYF.

This rearrangement joins TRBV5-1 to TRBJ2-2; TRBD1 matches at 8 bases. Germline-derived CDR1 and CDR2 are SGHRS and YFSETQ. The CDR3 has 18 residues. V lost 4 bases and J lost 0; bases outside the gene matches: 11. CDR3 sequence: CASSPNPQGASNTGELFF. In DNA, the CDR3 is TGCGCCAGCAGCCCTAACCCTCAGGGGGCCTCGAACACCGGGGAGCTGTTTTTT.

The V and J genes are TRBV6-5 and TRBJ2-2; D is unresolved. The V and J ends lost 6 bases and 5 bases respectively, with 7 bases between them. Germline V gene lookup returns CDR1 MNHEY and CDR2 SVGAGI. The CDR3 contains 12 residues. The CDR3 spells CASRPGTGELFF. Here the CDR3 DNA reads TGTGCCAGCAGACCGGGTACCGGGGAGCTGTTTTTT.

The chain combines TRBV7-9 with TRBJ1-1; D call uncertain. The CDR3 sequence is 13 residues long. The germline V gene encodes CDR1 SEHNR and CDR2 FQNEAQ (reference sequence). V lost 1 base and J lost 7, with 10 bases in between. The CDR3 DNA reads as TGTGCCAGCAGCTTAGGCGGGTCACATGAAGCTTTCTTT. Its protein product is CASSLGGSHEAFF.

By frequency, this clone registers medium-sized (0.01 to 0.1%). The chain carries TRBV10-3 and TRBJ1-5; D might be TRBD1 (5 bases). The germline CDR1 and CDR2 sequences are ENHRY and SYGVKD. V was pared by 0 bases and J by 3 bases, with 9 bases between. This CDR3 has 15 amino acids. This chain's CDR3 is CAISESEGNNQPQHF. Here the CDR3 DNA reads TGTGCCATCAGTGAGTCGGAGGGGAACAATCAGCCCCAGCATTTT.

The chain links TRBV18 to TRBJ1-2; D perhaps matches TRBD1 (5 bases). The length of the CDR3 is 15 residues. CDR1 is KGHSH, CDR2 LQKENI, per germline. The V end was cut by 2 bases, the J end by 6 bases, with 16 bases between. The CDR3, as DNA: TGTGCCAGCTCACCAGGAAGGACAAGGCTAGATGGCTACACCTTC. Translating gives CASSPGRTRLDGYTF.

J is TRBJ1-4 and V is TRBV30; no reliable D call. In germline, CDR1 is GTSNPN, CDR2 SVGIG (reference sequence). The ends were cut back, 0 bases at V and 5 bases at J, with 13 bases in the middle. The CDR3 is 15 amino acids. The CDR3 is CAWSVLERTNEKLFF. CDR3 nucleotide sequence: TGTGCCTGGAGTGTCCTGGAGCGAACAAATGAAAAACTGTTTTTT. Full variable domain (remainder filled in from reference TRBV30 and TRBJ1-4): SQTIHQWPATLVQPVGSPLSLECTVEGTSNPNLYWYRQAAGRGLQLLFYSVGIGQISSEVPQNLSASRPQDRQFILSSKKLLLSDSGFYLCAWSVLERTNEKLFFGSGTQLSVL.

V usage is TRBV7-2 and J usage is TRBJ1-5, with D possibly being TRBD1 (5 bases). The CDR3 is 15 residues long. Per germline, CDR1 SGHTA and CDR2 FQGNSA. V was shortened by 1 base and J by 11 bases, with 18 bases between the two germline ends. Here the CDR3 reads CASSLVWGEDGTQHF. The CDR3, as DNA: TGTGCCAGCAGCTTAGTCTGGGGGGAGGATGGCACCCAGCATTTT.

The chain couples TRBV6-5 to TRBJ2-7; perhaps TRBD1 as D (6 bases). The CDR3 sequence is 12 residues long. Germline values: CDR1 MNHEY, CDR2 SVGAGI. With 6 bases removed from V and 5 bases from J, the gap between germline ends came to 11 bases. The CDR3 sequence: CASSDRRHEQYF. CDR3 DNA sequence: TGTGCCAGCAGCGACAGGCGGCACGAGCAGTACTTC.

The V and J genes are TRBV6-5 and TRBJ2-7; D uncertain. Germline V gives CDR1 MNHEY, CDR2 SVGAGI. The V and J ends lost 5 bases and 6 bases respectively, with 11 bases between them. The CDR3 extends over 12 amino acids. The CDR3 loop reads CASSSILGEQYF. The CDR3 region has the DNA TGTGCCAGCAGTAGTATACTCGGCGAGCAGTACTTC.

This chain uses TRBV29-1 with TRBJ2-3; D remains unclear. V lost 2 bases and J lost 7, with 4 bases in between. Germline loops: CDR1 SQVTM, CDR2 ANQGSEA. This CDR3 spans 10 amino acids. The CDR3 DNA is TGCAGCGTTGAACTGTATACGCAGTATTTT. This gives the protein CSVELYTQYF.

CDR3 sequence (DNA): TGTGCCAGCAGCTTCAGTGGGACAGGGGGGAACGAGCAGTACTTC. Translated: CASSFSGTGGNEQYF. V usage is TRBV11-3 and J usage is TRBJ2-7; 11 nucleotides match TRBD1. The CDR3 has 15 residues. V dropped 3 bases and J dropped 5; count of bases not matched to a gene: 6. Germline CDR1 reads SGHNT; CDR2 reads YENEEA. The whole variable domain, remainder taken from reference TRBV11-3 and TRBJ2-7, is EAGVVQSPRYKIIEKKQPVAFWCNPISGHNTLYWYLQNLGQGPELLIRYENEEAVDDSQLPKDRFSAERLKGVDSTLKIQPAELGDSAVYLCASSFSGTGGNEQYFGPGTRLTVT.

The J gene is TRBJ2-2, the V gene TRBV5-8; 9 bases fit TRBD2. CDR1 and CDR2 from the germline V gene are SGHTS and YDEGEE. The V segment lost 2 bases and the J segment 3 bases; nucleotides outside the gene matches: 8. This CDR3 is built from 17 residues. CDR3 residues: CASSLRRLADYTGELFF. In nucleotides, the CDR3 is TGTGCCAGCAGCTTAAGGCGACTAGCGGATTACACCGGGGAGCTGTTTTTT.